This T cell receptor (beta chain) was identified in a study of blood T cell repertoires in COVID-19. For the study at large: Sites in the United States, Italy and Spain provided acute and convalescent COVID-19 samples. PBMCs, B-cell-depleted T cells, or T cells were the source of the cDNA or gDNA that made up the material.

Per the germline V gene, CDR1 is SNHLY and CDR2 is FYNNEI. The CDR3 spans 12 residues. Trimming removed 6 bases at V and 3 bases at J, with 9 bases between. As handled by the study authors: Estimates of nucleated cell counts were drawn from the amplification of reference gene primers. The repertoire was sequenced with immunoSEQ multiplex PCR; TCRdb's copy has only in-frame clones and lacks some. V and J calls plus clone size are reproduced from that table; the DNA served to infer D and trimming. The table shows about 88,000 clones, with approximately 91% occurring only once. Sample: peripheral blood. The chain has TRBV2 and TRBJ2-7, with a weak D call TRBD1 (5 bases). This sequence originates from a woman of 80 years or more with acute or convalescent COVID-19. The CDR3 sequence is CASSRVNYEQYF. Here the CDR3 DNA reads TGTGCCAGCAGCAGGGTCAACTACGAGCAGTACTTC.